This T cell receptor beta chain was sequenced in a study of breast tumors, draining lymph nodes, adjacent tissues. Study-level results: Tumor repertoires ranked between lymph nodes and nontumor tissue in diversity, with V and J gene preferences. Data only fit, rather than demonstrated, lymph node origin of most tumor T cells. Data fit most tumor T cells coming from lymph node, expanding in tumor.

The CDR3 runs to 12 residues. Germline V gives CDR1 MNHEY, CDR2 SVGAGI. Using its own MiXCR run on the multiplex PCR reads, TCRdb lists one record per CDR3 protein. This table has about 270,000 distinct CDR3 sequences, over 25% appearing once. Samples came from axillary lymph nodes draining the breast cancer. Worth noting for this clonotype: Its antigen is unidentified. Just one base apart from a much larger clone, this may be a read error.

The V gene is TRBV6-5, the J gene TRBJ2-1, with TRBD2 as a possible D gene (5 bases). The sequencing sample was made of axillary lymph node tissue. This receptor was identified in a female donor with breast cancer. Some clones in this sample may be carry-over from other donors' samples. CDR3 residues: CASEGHGNEQLF. The CDR3 DNA is TGTGCCAGTGAGGGCCACGGGAATGAGCAGCTCTTC.